Listed below are T cell receptor beta chains from one sample, sequenced in a study of T cells expressing NK-cell markers. Reanalyzing the 5' RACE reads, TCRdb keeps one entry per CDR3 protein, without DNA. Here the sample table reports 500,000 to 600,000 distinct CDR3 sequences. Sequencing was carried out using blood T cells: a sorted CD56 or NKG2C T cell subset, CD4+ or CD8+ T cells, or bulk PBMC T cells (not recorded which). All receptors derive from a man aged 18 to 30 in good health. CDR3s include the opening cysteine and the closing phenylalanine or tryptophan.

CDR3 | J | length | V
CASSLVAGGPSGIGETQYF | TRBJ2-5 | 19 | TRBV5-1
CASSSKPGTNRRGSEQFF | TRBJ2-1 | 18 | TRBV12-3/TRBV12-4
CATSDSGLAGFRFF | TRBJ2-1 | 14 | TRBV24-1
CSARGPNTDTQYF | TRBJ2-3 | 13 | TRBV20-1
CASSLSNRWADLKNEQFF | TRBJ2-1 | 18 | TRBV11-1
CASGLGTGAEKLFF | TRBJ1-4 | 14 | TRBV12-5
CASSLASEQGPTDTQYF | TRBJ2-3 | 17 | TRBV7-9
CSASGHTDTQYF | TRBJ2-3 | 12 | TRBV20-1
CATSGSGRLFF | TRBJ2-1 | 11 | TRBV24-1
CASSQFRLGQTISGANVLTF | TRBJ2-6 | 20 | TRBV11-1
CASSLGLRDSEQFF | TRBJ2-1 | 14 | TRBV12-3/TRBV12-4
CASSLKAVGTEAFF | TRBJ1-1 | 14 | TRBV7-2
CASSPLSGSFGVEQFF | TRBJ2-1 | 16 | TRBV7-2
CASSTGQGESLHF | TRBJ1-6 | 13 | TRBV9
CASWGRDEQFF | TRBJ2-1 | 11 | TRBV12-3/TRBV12-4
CASSSLAGGPGQETQYF | TRBJ2-5 | 17 | TRBV6-2/TRBV6-3
CASSLAVTGGEAFF | TRBJ1-1 | 14 | TRBV5-6
CASSFYFQTGANVLTF | TRBJ2-6 | 16 | TRBV7-9
CASSSNRVREQYF | TRBJ2-7 | 13 | TRBV7-9
CATSDSTRFINQPQHF | TRBJ1-5 | 16 | TRBV24-1
CASSQDSRGLVGDTQYF | TRBJ2-3 | 17 | TRBV4-2
CASSLIGEGNEQFF | TRBJ2-1 | 14 | TRBV5-1
CAIAALQETQYF | TRBJ2-5 | 12 | TRBV7-7
CSGTRDSYGYTF | TRBJ1-2 | 12 | TRBV29-1
CASSPTTASGNTIYF | TRBJ1-3 | 15 | TRBV5-1
CSARDREGADTQYF | TRBJ2-3 | 14 | TRBV20-1
CSATRRVGGYTF | TRBJ1-2 | 12 | TRBV20-1
CASSPPQGLNTGELFF | TRBJ2-2 | 16 | TRBV12-3/TRBV12-4
CASRPRDTINTGELFF | TRBJ2-2 | 16 | TRBV12-3/TRBV12-4
CATSRTGVGQETQYF | TRBJ2-5 | 15 | TRBV15
CASSLAVMLDGYTF | TRBJ1-2 | 14 | TRBV5-1
CASSLDPGKAYEQYF | TRBJ2-7 | 15 | TRBV5-5
CASSLNPGNTEAFF | TRBJ1-1 | 14 | TRBV11-2